A selection of T cell receptor beta chains follows, all from one sample in a study of beta chain features in type 1 diabetes. This table comes from immunoSEQ multiplex PCR, and its TCRdb copy is limited to in-frame clones, with some not included. Here the sample spans a few hundred thousand clones, 20% to 25% being singletons. Sequenced input: naive CD4+ T cells from blood. Source of these receptors: a woman in her 30s with type 1 diabetes. The CDR3 runs from the conserved cysteine through the conserved F or W. The order of the fields is J gene, V gene, CDR3 protein.

TRBJ2-1 | TRBV11-1 | CASSWARGEQFF
TRBJ2-3 | TRBV18 | CASSPSREDTQYF
TRBJ1-2 | TRBV5-1 | CASSAGQADSLNYGYTF
TRBJ2-1 | TRBV6-1 | CASSELRDKQFF
TRBJ1-3 | TRBV6-5 | CASRGQGEGNTIYF
TRBJ1-1 | TRBV7-9 | CASSWPGQGVRNTEAFF
TRBJ1-4 | TRBV9 | CASSVGTNLWEKLFF
TRBJ2-2 | TRBV11-3 | CASRHRGGELFF
TRBJ2-1 | TRBV4-1 | CASSNRRGGNEQFF
TRBJ2-7 | TRBV5-4 | CASSPLAGGSSEQYF
TRBJ1-5 | TRBV18 | CASSPQSPGSPQHF
TRBJ2-7 | TRBV30 | CAWSVERTSGSLYEQYF
TRBJ2-7 | TRBV2 | CACTGDSYEQYF
TRBJ2-2 | TRBV5-4 | CASSLAGGLNTGELFF
TRBJ1-1 | TRBV18 | CASSPRGGAATEAFF
TRBJ2-7 | TRBV29-1 | CSATEGTAEYEQYF
TRBJ2-1 | TRBV29-1 | CSSLGGQASDEQFF
TRBJ2-5 | TRBV4-2 | CASSQAPDKETQYF
TRBJ2-6 | TRBV28 | CASLLYGANVLTF
TRBJ2-7 | TRBV28 | CASSPTSGSYEQYF
TRBJ2-3 | TRBV23-1 | CASSRGGRGTDTQYF
TRBJ2-1 | TRBV5-4 | CASSLNGIAYNEQFF
TRBJ2-7 | TRBV7-9 | CASSSSLGADEQYF
TRBJ1-2 | TRBV2 | CASSVGGNGYTF
TRBJ2-7 | TRBV6-5 | CASSYGGRAYHEQYF
TRBJ1-2 | TRBV30 | CAWSVLSYGYTF
TRBJ2-1 | TRBV2 | CASSSARNEQFF
TRBJ2-7 | TRBV29-1 | CSARRTDSSYEQYF
TRBJ1-1 | TRBV7-3 | CASSSQGKGTEAFF
TRBJ1-1 | TRBV18 | CASSPAITGTNTEAFF
TRBJ2-5 | TRBV30 | CAWSVLITSGETQYF
TRBJ2-3 | TRBV18 | CASSPRRERTDTQYF
TRBJ2-1 | TRBV18 | CASSKEPDSGNNEQFF
TRBJ2-1 | TRBV10-3 | CAISELAGYNEQFF
TRBJ2-1 | TRBV11-2 | CASSGGRDNEQFF
TRBJ2-3 | TRBV9 | CASSTSGRTSTDTQYF
TRBJ2-3 | TRBV18 | CASSPLAGVVDTQYF
TRBJ1-2 | TRBV30 | CAWEQGSYGYTF
TRBJ2-7 | TRBV30 | CAWSRPPGQTYEQYF
TRBJ2-5 | TRBV7-3 | CASSLTASPEETQYF
TRBJ2-1 | TRBV7-9 | CASSPGLAGAYNEQFF
TRBJ1-2 | TRBV6-5 | CASSDTGGRGYTF
TRBJ2-7 | TRBV29-1 | CSVAVKGTGSSYEQYF
TRBJ1-1 | TRBV29-1 | CSVDRENTEAFF
TRBJ2-3 | TRBV10-3 | CAISESSRGPTDTQYF
TRBJ1-2 | TRBV23-1 | CGLAPAGDYGYTF
TRBJ1-4 | TRBV28 | CASSSYGEKLFF
TRBJ1-1 | TRBV5-1 | CASSRTGGVAEAFF
TRBJ2-5 | TRBV2 | CASSEPGGRRETQYF
TRBJ1-1 | TRBV19 | CASSQGGLATEAFF
TRBJ2-4 | TRBV4-1 | CASSQVGAAKNIQYF
TRBJ1-2 | TRBV21-1 | CASSTRQANYGYTF
TRBJ1-2 | TRBV15 | CATSRDWGGDGYTF
TRBJ2-1 | TRBV2 | CASLGLLFSYNEQFF
TRBJ2-6 | TRBV29-1 | CSVMGGFSSGANVLTF